The 3 T cell receptor beta chains presented below share a single source sample, sequenced in a study of T-cell memory formation after mild COVID-19. MiXCR, applied by TCRdb to the 5' RACE reads, yields one record per CDR3 protein. The sample lists around 320,000 distinct CDR3 sequences; under 30% were seen once. The sequencing sample was made of PBMCs or a T cell subset sorted from them (not recorded which). Receptors were obtained from an adult woman who had mild COVID-19 (a few samples of this study predate the infection). Cell type and time point are not known.

This clonotype was counted a few times. In DNA, the CDR3 is TGTGCCAGCACCGCCCGGGGGCGCGAGACCCAGTACTTC. Residues: CASTARGRETQYF. The gene calls are TRBV6-5 and TRBJ2-5; D is possibly TRBD1 or TRBD2 (6 bases each). This CDR3 region has 13 residues. V was clipped by 7 bases and J by 5 bases, with 14 bases between them. Germline V lookup: CDR1 MNHEY, CDR2 SVGAGI.

A few counts support this clonotype. The V call is TRBV5-1, the J call TRBJ2-2; maybe TRBD2 (7 bases). Between the trimmed V and J ends, which lost 4 bases and 7 bases, there was a span of 20 bases. CDR3 length equals 16 residues. The V gene's germline CDR1 is SGHRS and CDR2 YFSETQ. DNA of the CDR3: TGCGCCAGCAGCCCGGGGGGCCCGAAATACGTCGGGGAGCTGTTTTTT. It encodes CASSPGGPKYVGELFF.

The chain links TRBV3-1 to TRBJ2-1, with D hard to call. Germline V gene data show CDR1 as LGHDT and CDR2 as YNNKEL (reference sequence). V shed 3 bases and J shed 11 bases, with 23 bases lying between them. The CDR3 has 16 residues. CDR3 DNA: TGTGCCAGCAGCCAGGAACCCCTAGGGAACCGGGTTAAGCAGTTCTTC. Translating gives CASSQEPLGNRVKQFF.